This T cell receptor (beta chain) was observed in a study of CD8+ T cells in alopecia areata. Study in general: Treated patients were given oral tofacitinib, which was dosed at 5 to 10 mg twice daily.

Documented treatment: oral pan-JAK inhibitor, 5-10 mg twice daily. Collected material from alopecia areata patients comprised lesional scalp punch biopsies and peripheral blood. The CDR3 contains 15 residues. The V and J ends lost 2 bases and 1 base, in that order; junction bases with no gene match: 1. Germline V gene data show CDR1 as SGHDT and CDR2 as YYEEEE. This clone was found a few times. The antigen is not known. This CDR3 is also generated by other DNA sequences in the sample. Study outcomes and limitations: Expanded CD8+ clones among the top 100, as well as scalp clonality, were significantly decreased by tofacitinib.

The authors extracted RNA and reverse transcribed it into cDNA as the sequencing template. Only in-frame clones appear in the TCRdb table, and some are missing; sequencing was by immunoSEQ multiplex PCR. The profile shows some 180,000 clones, about half of them singletons. The source is a human donor with alopecia areata. V gene TRBV5-6 combines with J gene TRBJ2-2; 8 bases match TRBD1. This specimen was CD8+ T cells sorted from blood, taken around week 54, from a patient treated with tofacitinib. CDR3 in DNA: TGTGCCAGCAGCTTCGGGACAGGGAACACCGGGGAGCTGTTTTTT. It codes for CASSFGTGNTGELFF. The full variable domain, rest sourced from reference TRBV5-6 and TRBJ2-2, is DAGVTQSPTHLIKTRGQQVTLRCSPKSGHDTVSWYQQALGQGPQFIFQYYEEEERQRGNFPDRFSGHQFPNYSSELNVNALLLGDSALYLCASSFGTGNTGELFFGEGSRLTVL.